This passage covers 29 T cell receptor beta chains from one sample sequenced in a study of technical replicates of blood from a handful of donors. Here immunoSEQ multiplex PCR was the method, and the copy in TCRdb shows in-frame clones only, minus some. The sample lists tens of thousands of clones; about 94% were seen once. The sequenced sample was T cells isolated from PBMCs. All receptors come from a human donor in good health.

The chain uses TRBV2 and TRBJ2-7; D might be TRBD1 (5 bases). CDR1 and CDR2 from the germline V gene are SNHLY and FYNNEI. This CDR3 is 13 amino acids long. Trimming removed 6 bases from V and 2 bases from J, with 11 bases in between. The CDR3 DNA reads TGTGCCAGCAGGGGCAGGGCCCCCTACGAGCAGTACTTC. It translates to CASRGRAPYEQYF.

V is TRBV9 and J is TRBJ1-2; possible D gene TRBD1, 6 bases. V was trimmed by 4 bases and J by 7 bases, leaving 20 bases between them. This CDR3 region has 15 residues. Germline V lookup: CDR1 SGDLS, CDR2 YYNGEE. The CDR3 here is CASSPRGANDGGYTF. CDR3 in DNA: TGTGCCAGCAGCCCTCGGGGGGCGAACGATGGTGGCTACACCTTC. Drawing the rest from reference TRBV9 and TRBJ1-2, the complete variable domain is DSGVTQTPKHLITATGQRVTLRCSPRSGDLSVYWYQQSLDQGLQFLIQYYNGEERAKGNILERFSAQQFPDLHSELNLSSLELGDSALYFCASSPRGANDGGYTFGSGTRLTVV.

The chain links TRBV15 to TRBJ2-3, with 8 bases lining up with TRBD2. This CDR3 comprises 17 residues. Germline CDR1 reads LNHNV; CDR2 reads YYDKDF (reference sequence). With 3 bases clipped from V and 2 bases from J, the junction kept 10 bases outside the gene matches. The CDR3 loop is CATSRDPLAEYTDTQYF. In nucleotides, the CDR3 is TGTGCCACCAGCAGGGATCCACTAGCGGAGTACACAGATACGCAGTATTTT.

The V gene is TRBV19, the J gene TRBJ2-7; D might be TRBD1 (6 bases). CDR3 size: 14 residues. Trimming shortened V by 3 bases and J by 3 bases, and 12 bases separated the two germline ends. CDR1 and CDR2 (germline): LNHDA, SQIVND (reference sequence). The CDR3 DNA follows: TGTGCCAGTAGTATGGGTTCAGGGGACTACGAGCAGTACTTC. It specifies CASSMGSGDYEQYF.

The chain carries TRBV11-2 and TRBJ1-1, with 8 bases aligning to TRBD1. The germline V gene encodes CDR1 SGHAT and CDR2 FQNNGV. V gave up 8 bases and J gave up 5 bases; unmatched junction bases: 10. CDR3 length equals 14 residues. In DNA form, the CDR3 reads TGTGCCAGCTCAAGCCAGGGGGCAGGGACTGAAGCTTTCTTT. Amino acid sequence: CASSSQGAGTEAFF.

The rearrangement joins TRBV11-2 to TRBJ1-3; 10 bases fit TRBD1. V shed 5 bases, J shed 0 bases, and the junction held 4 bases outside the gene matches. Germline lookup yields CDR1 SGHAT and CDR2 FQNNGV. This CDR3 is built from 16 residues. CDR3 protein: CASSPGQGSSGNTIYF. CDR3 nucleotide sequence: TGTGCCAGCAGCCCGGGACAGGGGAGCTCTGGAAACACCATATATTTT.

The chain links TRBV7-2 to TRBJ1-2, with TRBD1 matching over 7 bases. Trimming at V came to 3 bases and at J to 0 bases, leaving 4 bases not matched to a gene. CDR1 SGHTA and CDR2 FQGNSA come from the germline V gene. The CDR3 consists of 15 residues. CDR3 coding DNA: TGTGCCAGCAGCTTGAGACAGGGATCTAACTATGGCTACACCTTC. This codes for CASSLRQGSNYGYTF.

The rearrangement uses TRBV5-1 and TRBJ2-1; maybe TRBD1 (6 bases). V dropped 4 bases and J dropped 0 bases, with 14 bases sitting between them. The length of the CDR3 is 16 residues. Germline lookup yields CDR1 SGHRS and CDR2 YFSETQ. CDR3 protein: CASSQTTGSSYNEQFF. CDR3 DNA: TGCGCCAGCAGCCAAACCACAGGGAGCTCCTACAATGAGCAGTTCTTC.

The chain has TRBV30 and TRBJ2-7, with a tentative D call TRBD2 (6 bases). The V gene's germline CDR1 is GTSNPN and CDR2 SVGIG (reference sequence). Trimming shortened V by 4 bases and J by 2 bases, and 12 bases separated the two germline ends. This CDR3 has 13 amino acids. CDR3 sequence: CAWKGWGAYEQYF. The CDR3 DNA is TGTGCCTGGAAGGGCTGGGGGGCCTACGAGCAGTACTTC.

The genes are TRBV18 and TRBJ2-1; weak D call: TRBD1 (6 bases). The CDR3 runs to 14 residues. Between the trimmed V and J ends, which lost 3 bases and 4 bases, there was a span of 10 bases. Germline CDR1 is KGHSH and CDR2 is LQKENI. The CDR3 reads CASSPSGQYNEQFF. The CDR3, as DNA: TGTGCCAGCTCACCTAGTGGACAGTACAATGAGCAGTTCTTC.

V and J are TRBV2 and TRBJ1-2; weak D call: TRBD1 (6 bases). Trimming took off 10 bases at V and 4 bases at J, with 22 bases between the two ends. The CDR3 totals 15 residues. CDR1 SNHLY and CDR2 FYNNEI come from the germline V gene. CDR3: CATGQYTRTIYGYTF. Here the CDR3 DNA reads TGTGCCACAGGACAGTACACTAGAACAATCTATGGCTACACCTTC.

The count of this clone is one. Here the CDR3 DNA reads TGTGCCAGCAGTTTGATACCTCTTCCGGACAGAGCCTACGAGCAGTACTTC. Protein sequence: CASSLIPLPDRAYEQYF. The genes are TRBV27 and TRBJ2-7; a weak D match, TRBD1 (6 bases). The CDR3 runs 17 residues. From germline, CDR1 is MNHEY and CDR2 SMNVEV (reference sequence). The V end was cut by 3 bases, the J end by 2 bases, with 20 bases between.

The J gene is TRBJ2-5, the V gene TRBV27, with TRBD1 identical over 8 bases. Germline lookup yields CDR1 MNHEY and CDR2 SMNVEV (reference sequence). V shed 5 bases and J 5 bases; nucleotides not matched to a gene: 7. The CDR3 runs 14 residues. Here the CDR3 DNA reads TGTGCCAGCAGTGCGACAGGGGACGAGGAGACCCAGTACTTC. Encoded protein: CASSATGDEETQYF.

The genes are TRBV7-9 and TRBJ2-7, with 8 positions matching TRBD1. The CDR3 is made up of 19 amino acids. Per germline, CDR1 SEHNR and CDR2 FQNEAQ (reference sequence). V was pared by 4 bases and J by 3 bases, with 20 bases of the junction left unmatched. The CDR3 loop reads CASSSRAIGQGTPSYEQYF. In nucleotides, the CDR3 is TGTGCCAGCAGCTCTAGGGCGATAGGACAGGGCACCCCCAGCTACGAGCAGTACTTC.

The chain employs TRBV10-3 and TRBJ1-4; 8 nucleotides line up with TRBD1. This CDR3 is 14 amino acids long. In germline, CDR1 is ENHRY, CDR2 SYGVKD. With 8 bases clipped from V and 12 bases from J, the junction kept 14 bases outside the gene matches. The DNA of the CDR3 is TGTGCCATCTCCACCTCCAGGGGGCTTTCGGAACTGTTTTTT. Protein: CAISTSRGLSELFF.

The chain employs TRBV5-8 and TRBJ2-7; perhaps TRBD2 as D (5 bases). The CDR3 is 12 residues long. Deletions cut 3 bases from V and 4 bases from J, with 8 bases between. CDR1 SGHTS and CDR2 YDEGEE come from the germline V gene. For the CDR3, the DNA is TGTGCCAGCAGCTGGGGAGCTTACGAGCAGTACTTC. Its translation: CASSWGAYEQYF.

This clone was detected once. This rearrangement joins TRBV19 to TRBJ1-1; D is perhaps TRBD1 (5 bases). CDR3 length: 16 residues. Germline values: CDR1 LNHDA, CDR2 SQIVND (reference sequence). The V gene lost 7 bases and the J gene lost 1 base, with 19 bases spanning the gap. The CDR3 protein is CASNPWGSQGNTEAFF. The CDR3 DNA reads as TGTGCCAGTAATCCTTGGGGCTCCCAGGGGAACACTGAAGCTTTCTTT.

The rearrangement links TRBV10-3 to TRBJ1-2; 8 bases are a match to TRBD1. Germline V gives CDR1 ENHRY, CDR2 SYGVKD. This CDR3 has 17 residues. Unmatched junction bases numbered 10, after V lost 0 bases and J lost 4 bases. The CDR3 loop is CAISESDRVFLGYGYTF. The CDR3 bases are TGTGCCATCAGTGAGTCGGACAGGGTATTTCTAGGCTATGGCTACACCTTC.

The chain couples TRBV28 to TRBJ2-1; 7 bases map to TRBD2. Germline values: CDR1 MDHEN, CDR2 SYDVKM. The CDR3 is made up of 15 amino acids. V was pared by 6 bases and J by 2 bases, with 7 bases of the junction left unmatched. CDR3 amino acids: CASRPGAGPYNEQFF. DNA for the CDR3: TGTGCCAGCAGGCCCGGAGCGGGGCCCTACAATGAGCAGTTCTTC.

In DNA, the CDR3 is TGTGCCAGCAGCCCCCGACTAGCGTTCAACAATGAGCAGTTCTTC. Translation: CASSPRLAFNNEQFF. This rearrangement joins TRBV9 to TRBJ2-1; 8 bases align to TRBD2. The J segment lost 5 bases and the V segment lost 4 bases, leaving 8 bases of the junction unmatched. The CDR3 sequence is 15 residues long. Germline V lookup: CDR1 SGDLS, CDR2 YYNGEE.

CDR3 loop: CASRGREFRERAEAFF. DNA of the CDR3: TGTGCCAGCAGGGGAAGGGAATTTCGCGAGAGGGCTGAAGCTTTCTTT. The V gene is TRBV27, the J gene TRBJ1-1; D remains ambiguous. CDR1 is MNHEY and CDR2 is SMNVEV in the germline V gene (reference sequence). This CDR3 spans 16 amino acids. V was pared by 6 bases and J by 6 bases, with 23 bases between.

V gene TRBV25-1 combines with J gene TRBJ2-1, with TRBD1 matching over 11 bases. V lost 3 bases to trimming and J lost 8 bases; unmatched junction nucleotides: 15. CDR1 is MGHDK and CDR2 is SYGVNS in the germline V gene. CDR3 length equals 18 residues. The CDR3 region has the DNA TGTGCCAGCAGTGACGTTATGTCGGACAGGGGGCTTTGGGATGAGCAGTTCTTC. Its protein product is CASSDVMSDRGLWDEQFF.

The chain employs TRBV5-1 and TRBJ1-2; the D is unclear. CDR1 and CDR2 from the germline V gene are SGHRS and YFSETQ. The CDR3 sequence is 13 residues long. The ends were cut back, 0 bases at V and 8 bases at J, with 11 bases in the middle. CDR3: CASSLGEAWGYTF. DNA for the CDR3: TGCGCCAGCAGCTTGGGGGAGGCGTGGGGCTACACCTTC.

The chain joins TRBV2 to TRBJ1-2; 8 nucleotides agree with TRBD1. CDR3 length equals 14 residues. Germline assignment: CDR1 SNHLY and CDR2 FYNNEI. V lost 7 bases to trimming and J lost 8 bases; unmatched junction nucleotides: 12. The CDR3 DNA follows: TGTGCCAGCAAGCCGGGACAGGAGTCGGGAGGCTACACCTTC. Translated: CASKPGQESGGYTF.

The genes are TRBV6-5 and TRBJ2-1; 11 bases are a match to TRBD1. This CDR3 comprises 15 residues. Germline CDR1 MNHEY, CDR2 SVGAGI. J was trimmed by 7 bases and V by 6 bases; bases with no gene match: 8. DNA for the CDR3: TGTGCCAGCAGCCCCGGACAGGGGGCGCGGAATGAGCAGTTCTTC. Translation gives CASSPGQGARNEQFF.

The rearrangement links TRBV5-5 to TRBJ2-1; D is perhaps TRBD1 (6 bases). The V end was cut by 4 bases, the J end by 8 bases, with 13 bases between. This CDR3 is built from 13 residues. Looked up from germline, CDR1 is SGHKS and CDR2 is YYEKEE (reference sequence). The CDR3: CASSPGQSHEQFF. Written as DNA, the CDR3 is TGTGCCAGCAGCCCCGGACAGTCCCATGAGCAGTTCTTC.

The chain joins TRBV5-5 to TRBJ2-1, with TRBD2 matching 12 bases. This CDR3 is 18 amino acids long. Germline V gene lookup returns CDR1 SGHKS and CDR2 YYEKEE (reference sequence). V lost 1 base to trimming and J lost 0 bases; unmatched junction nucleotides: 5. The CDR3 is CASSLRLAGGFSYNEQFF. The CDR3 nucleotides are TGTGCCAGCAGCTTGAGGCTAGCGGGAGGGTTCTCCTACAATGAGCAGTTCTTC.

This sequence joins TRBV5-1 and TRBJ2-5; no clear D gene. CDR1 SGHRS and CDR2 YFSETQ come from the germline V gene. V lost 0 bases to trimming and J lost 1 base, with 4 bases between them. This CDR3 spans 13 amino acids. The CDR3: CASSLGAQETQYF. For the CDR3, the DNA is TGCGCCAGCAGCTTGGGGGCCCAAGAGACCCAGTACTTC.

The chain links TRBV6-1 to TRBJ2-3; a possible D gene is TRBD2 (5 bases). This CDR3 comprises 15 residues. With 0 bases removed from V and 2 bases from J, the gap between germline ends came to 9 bases. Germline CDR1 MNHNS, CDR2 SASEGT. Here the CDR3 DNA reads TGTGCCAGCAGTGAAGCGCCCGGGATCACAGATACGCAGTATTTT. This codes for CASSEAPGITDTQYF.